Described below is a single T cell receptor beta chain sequence and its context. These data are taken from a study of blood T cell repertoires in COVID-19. As for the study in general: Sites in the United States, Italy and Spain provided acute and convalescent COVID-19 samples.

Sequenced by immunoSEQ multiplex PCR; TCRdb stores in-frame clones only, minus some. Among 150,000 to 200,000 clones, around 87% were seen once, and the ten largest hold 6.5% to 8.5%. All enrollees were about 18 to 90 years old and from under 25 US areas. Assignments of participants to cohorts depended upon their own reported clinical history. Resolution of symptoms, clearance, or two negative PCRs was present in recovered Cohort 3 donors. This CDR3 is 12 amino acids long. V was clipped by 7 bases and J by 7 bases, with 13 bases between them. From germline, CDR1 is SEHNR and CDR2 FQNEAQ (reference sequence).

The chain joins TRBV7-9 to TRBJ1-1, with D unresolved. The TCR originated in a woman between 45 and 65 years old who had recovered from COVID-19. The sequencing sample was made of PBMCs or T cells enriched from blood (not recorded which). CDR3 protein: CASNELEGEAFF. The CDR3 DNA sequence: TGTGCCAGCAACGAGCTGGAGGGTGAAGCTTTCTTT.